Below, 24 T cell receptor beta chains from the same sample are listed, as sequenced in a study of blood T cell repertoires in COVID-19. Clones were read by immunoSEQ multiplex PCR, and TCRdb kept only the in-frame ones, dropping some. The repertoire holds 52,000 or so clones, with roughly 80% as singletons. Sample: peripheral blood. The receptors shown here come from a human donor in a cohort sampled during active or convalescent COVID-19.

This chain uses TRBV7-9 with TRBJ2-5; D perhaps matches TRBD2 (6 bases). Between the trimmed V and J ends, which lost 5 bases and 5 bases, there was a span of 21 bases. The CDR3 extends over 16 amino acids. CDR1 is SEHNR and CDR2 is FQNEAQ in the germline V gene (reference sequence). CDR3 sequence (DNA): TGTGCCAGCAGCACCACCAGAGGAGGGAATATTGAGACCCAGTACTTC. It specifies CASSTTRGGNIETQYF.

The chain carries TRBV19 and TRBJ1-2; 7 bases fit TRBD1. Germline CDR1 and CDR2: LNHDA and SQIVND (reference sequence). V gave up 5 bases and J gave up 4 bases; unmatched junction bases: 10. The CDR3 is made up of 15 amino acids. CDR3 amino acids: CASSSRTGITYGYTF. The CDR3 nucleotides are TGTGCCAGTAGTTCCCGGACAGGCATTACCTATGGCTACACCTTC.

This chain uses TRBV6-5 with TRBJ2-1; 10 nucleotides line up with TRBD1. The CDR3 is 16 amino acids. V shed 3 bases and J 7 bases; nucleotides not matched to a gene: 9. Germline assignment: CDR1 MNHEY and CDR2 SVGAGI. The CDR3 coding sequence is TGTGCCAGCAGTTATCAACGGTGGGACAGGGGTAATGAGCAGTTCTTC. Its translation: CASSYQRWDRGNEQFF.

CDR3 sequence: CASSELGGTEAFF. The CDR3 DNA is TGTGCCAGCAGTGAACTAGGGGGTACTGAAGCTTTCTTT. The chain joins TRBV6-1 to TRBJ1-1; a possible D gene is TRBD1 (6 bases). V lost 2 bases to trimming and J lost 5 bases, with 9 bases between them. Germline V gives CDR1 MNHNS, CDR2 SASEGT. This CDR3 region has 13 residues.

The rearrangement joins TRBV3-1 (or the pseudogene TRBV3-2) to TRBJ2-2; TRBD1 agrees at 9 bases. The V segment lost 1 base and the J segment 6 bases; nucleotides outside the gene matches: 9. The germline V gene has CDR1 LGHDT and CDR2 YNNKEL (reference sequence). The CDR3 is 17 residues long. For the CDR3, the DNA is TGTGCCAGCAGCCAAGGAGGGACAGGGCTGTTTTCCGGGGAGCTGTTTTTT. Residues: CASSQGGTGLFSGELFF.

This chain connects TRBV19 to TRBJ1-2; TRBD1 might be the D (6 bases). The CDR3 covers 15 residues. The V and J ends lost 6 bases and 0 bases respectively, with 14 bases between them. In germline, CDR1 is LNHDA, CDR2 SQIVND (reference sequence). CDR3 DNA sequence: TGTGCCAGTAGGAAGCCCGGGACAACTAACTATGGCTACACCTTC. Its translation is CASRKPGTTNYGYTF.

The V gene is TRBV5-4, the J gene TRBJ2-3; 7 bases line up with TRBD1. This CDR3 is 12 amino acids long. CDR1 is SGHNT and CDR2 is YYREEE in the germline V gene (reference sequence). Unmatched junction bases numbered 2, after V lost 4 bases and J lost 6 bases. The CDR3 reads CASSRRGDTQYF. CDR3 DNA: TGTGCCAGCAGCCGCAGGGGGGATACGCAGTATTTT. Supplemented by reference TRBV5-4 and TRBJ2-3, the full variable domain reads ETGVTQSPTHLIKTRGQQVTLRCSSQSGHNTVSWYQQALGQGPQFIFQYYREEENGRGNFPPRFSGLQFPNYSSELNVNALELDDSALYLCASSRRGDTQYFGPGTRLTVL.

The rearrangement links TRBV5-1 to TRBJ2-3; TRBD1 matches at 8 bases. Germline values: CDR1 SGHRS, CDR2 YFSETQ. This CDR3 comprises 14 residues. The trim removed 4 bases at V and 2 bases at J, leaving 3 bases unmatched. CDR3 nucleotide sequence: TGCGCCAGCAGCCGGGGACAGGACACAGATACGCAGTATTTT. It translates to CASSRGQDTDTQYF. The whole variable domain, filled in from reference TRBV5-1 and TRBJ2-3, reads KAGVTQTPRYLIKTRGQQVTLSCSPISGHRSVSWYQQTPGQGLQFLFEYFSETQRNKGNFPGRFSGRQFSNSRSEMNVSTLELGDSALYLCASSRGQDTDTQYFGPGTRLTVL.

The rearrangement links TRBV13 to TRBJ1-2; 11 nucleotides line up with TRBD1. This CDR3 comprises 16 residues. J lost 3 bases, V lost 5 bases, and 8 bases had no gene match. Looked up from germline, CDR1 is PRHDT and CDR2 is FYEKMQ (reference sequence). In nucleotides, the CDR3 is TGTGCCAGCAGCACCCGGACAGGGGGCGCCTACTATGGCTACACCTTC. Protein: CASSTRTGGAYYGYTF.

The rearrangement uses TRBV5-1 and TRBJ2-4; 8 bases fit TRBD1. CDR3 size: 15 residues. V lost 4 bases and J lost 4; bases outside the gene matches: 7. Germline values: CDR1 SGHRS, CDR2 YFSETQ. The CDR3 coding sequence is TGCGCCAGCAGCGGAGGACAGGGAACTAAAAACATTCAGTACTTC. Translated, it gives CASSGGQGTKNIQYF.

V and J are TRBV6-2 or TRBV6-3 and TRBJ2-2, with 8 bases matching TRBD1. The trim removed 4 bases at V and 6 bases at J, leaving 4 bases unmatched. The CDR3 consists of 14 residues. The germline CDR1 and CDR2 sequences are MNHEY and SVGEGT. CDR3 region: CASSSGQVSGELFF. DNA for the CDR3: TGTGCCAGCAGTTCGGGACAGGTCTCCGGGGAGCTGTTTTTT.

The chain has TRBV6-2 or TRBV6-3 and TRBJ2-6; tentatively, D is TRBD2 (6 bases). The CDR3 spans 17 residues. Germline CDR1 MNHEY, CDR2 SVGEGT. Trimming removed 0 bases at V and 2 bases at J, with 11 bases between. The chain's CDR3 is CASSYSMPGAGANVLTF. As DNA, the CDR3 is TGTGCCAGCAGTTACTCGATGCCGGGGGCTGGGGCCAACGTCCTGACTTTC.

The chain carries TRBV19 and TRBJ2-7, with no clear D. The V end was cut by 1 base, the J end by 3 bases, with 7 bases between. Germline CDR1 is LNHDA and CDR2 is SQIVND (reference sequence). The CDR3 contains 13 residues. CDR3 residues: CASSIGQNYEQYF. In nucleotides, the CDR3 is TGTGCCAGTAGTATAGGGCAGAACTACGAGCAGTACTTC.

The CDR3 DNA reads TGTGCCAGCAGCTCGGGACTAGCGGGGACCCATCCGGAGACCCAGTACTTC. Its translation is CASSSGLAGTHPETQYF. The chain employs TRBV5-6 and TRBJ2-5; 13 nucleotides line up with TRBD2. Trimming at V came to 3 bases and at J to 5 bases, leaving 10 bases not matched to a gene. CDR1 is SGHDT, CDR2 YYEEEE, per germline. CDR3 length: 17 amino acids.

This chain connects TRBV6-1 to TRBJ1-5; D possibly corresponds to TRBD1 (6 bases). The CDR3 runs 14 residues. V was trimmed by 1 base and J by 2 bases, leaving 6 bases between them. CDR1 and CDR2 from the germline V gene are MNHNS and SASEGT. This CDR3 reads CASSEGQGNQPQHF. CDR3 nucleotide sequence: TGTGCCAGCAGTGAAGGACAGGGCAATCAGCCCCAGCATTTT.

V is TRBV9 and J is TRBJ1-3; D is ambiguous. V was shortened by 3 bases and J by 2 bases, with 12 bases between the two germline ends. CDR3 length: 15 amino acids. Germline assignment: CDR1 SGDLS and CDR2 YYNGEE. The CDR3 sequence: CASSARMGTGNTIYF. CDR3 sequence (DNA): TGTGCCAGCAGCGCGAGGATGGGTACTGGAAACACCATATATTTT.

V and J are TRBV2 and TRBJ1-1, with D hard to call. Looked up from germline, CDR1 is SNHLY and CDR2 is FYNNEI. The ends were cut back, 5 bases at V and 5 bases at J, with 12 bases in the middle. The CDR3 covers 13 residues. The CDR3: CASSRDLETEAFF. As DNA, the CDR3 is TGTGCCAGCAGTAGAGACCTGGAGACTGAAGCTTTCTTT. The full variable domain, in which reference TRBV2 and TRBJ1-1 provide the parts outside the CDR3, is EPEVTQTPSHQVTQMGQEVILRCVPISNHLYFYWYRQILGQKVEFLVSFYNNEISEKSEIFDDQFSVERPDGSNFTLKIRSTKLEDSAMYFCASSRDLETEAFFGQGTRLTVV.

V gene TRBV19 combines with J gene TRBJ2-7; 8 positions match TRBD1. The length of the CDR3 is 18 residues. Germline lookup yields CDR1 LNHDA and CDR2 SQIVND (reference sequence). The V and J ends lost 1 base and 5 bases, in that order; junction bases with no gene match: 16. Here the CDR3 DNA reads TGTGCCAGTAGTATAGCGGGCACCCGAGACAGGGGATCCCACGAGCAGTACTTC. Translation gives CASSIAGTRDRGSHEQYF.

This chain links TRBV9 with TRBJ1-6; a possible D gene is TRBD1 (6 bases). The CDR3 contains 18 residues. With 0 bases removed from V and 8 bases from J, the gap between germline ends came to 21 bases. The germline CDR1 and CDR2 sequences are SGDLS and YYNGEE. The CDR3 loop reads CASSVVPTGWGNDSPLHF. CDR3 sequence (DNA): TGTGCCAGCAGCGTAGTCCCAACAGGGTGGGGTAATGATTCACCCCTCCACTTT.

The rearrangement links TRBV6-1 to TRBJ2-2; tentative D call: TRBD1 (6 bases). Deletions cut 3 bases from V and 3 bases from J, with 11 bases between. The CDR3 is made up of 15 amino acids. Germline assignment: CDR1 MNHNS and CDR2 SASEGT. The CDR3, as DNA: TGTGCCAGCAGTGAGGGGGCAGGCTACACCGGGGAGCTGTTTTTT. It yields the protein CASSEGAGYTGELFF.

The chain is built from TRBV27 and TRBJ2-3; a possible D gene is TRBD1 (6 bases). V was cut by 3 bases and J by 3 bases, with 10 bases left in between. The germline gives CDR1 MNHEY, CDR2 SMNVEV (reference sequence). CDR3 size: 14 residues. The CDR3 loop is CASSLSQGTDTQYF. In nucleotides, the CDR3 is TGTGCCAGCAGTTTGAGTCAGGGGACAGATACGCAGTATTTT.

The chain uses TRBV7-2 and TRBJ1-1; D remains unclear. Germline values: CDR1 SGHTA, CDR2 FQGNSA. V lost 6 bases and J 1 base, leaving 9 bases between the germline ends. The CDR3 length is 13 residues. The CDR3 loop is CASRPSENTEAFF. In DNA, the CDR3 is TGTGCCAGCAGACCGAGTGAGAACACTGAAGCTTTCTTT.

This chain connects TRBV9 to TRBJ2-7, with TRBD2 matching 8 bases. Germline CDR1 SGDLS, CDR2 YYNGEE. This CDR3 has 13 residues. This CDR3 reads CASSLYIGGADGV. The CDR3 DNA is TGTGCCAGCAGCTTATATATCGGGGGGGCCGACGGGGTG.

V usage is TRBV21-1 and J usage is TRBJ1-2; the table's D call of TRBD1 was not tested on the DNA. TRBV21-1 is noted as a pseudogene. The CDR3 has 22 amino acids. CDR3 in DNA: TGTGCCAGCACCTCCGACAGGGGTTGGGGGATTAAGCGGGTGGGAGCTAACTATGGCTACACCTTC. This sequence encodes CASTSDRGWGIKRVGANYGYTF.